One and the same sample provided the 30 T cell receptor beta chains below, sequenced in a study of blood T cell repertoires in COVID-19. The method was immunoSEQ multiplex PCR; TCRdb's version includes in-frame clones alone and lacks a portion of them. This sample has more than 95,000 clones, with roughly 87% found just once. The sequenced material came from peripheral blood. The receptor source for this set is an elderly man with acute or convalescent COVID-19.

This clone was seen a single time. Sequence at one end of the junction differs from germline and may be a read error. This chain uses TRBV19 with TRBJ1-1; D may be TRBD1 (5 bases). CDR1 is LNHDA and CDR2 is SQIVND in the germline V gene (reference sequence). CDR3 length: 11 residues. The CDR3 nucleotides are TGTGCCAGTAGTTCATTTTACAGGCATCTCTTT. Translating gives CASSSFYRHLF.

This clone has a handful of counts. The chain couples TRBV19 to TRBJ2-7; the match to TRBD2 covers 9 bases. Per germline, CDR1 LNHDA and CDR2 SQIVND (reference sequence). V lost 3 bases and J lost 3; bases outside the gene matches: 3. CDR3 length: 14 residues. Here the CDR3 DNA reads TGTGCCAGTAGTATCTCAGCGGGGGGCTACGAGCAGTACTTC. Its protein product is CASSISAGGYEQYF.

This sequence joins TRBV5-1 and TRBJ1-4; maybe TRBD1 (6 bases). CDR1 is SGHRS and CDR2 is YFSETQ in the germline V gene. The CDR3 totals 15 residues. Trimming cost V 4 bases and J 5 bases, with 15 bases left between them. CDR3 protein: CASSPSDRPNEKLFF. CDR3 nucleotides: TGCGCCAGCAGCCCCTCCGACAGGCCAAATGAAAAACTGTTTTTT.

The CDR3 loop reads CASSAASGVNTEAFF. The CDR3, as DNA: TGTGCCAGCAGCGCTGCCTCGGGGGTGAACACTGAAGCTTTCTTT. The chain combines TRBV7-2 with TRBJ1-1; D is possibly TRBD1 (5 bases). CDR1 is SGHTA, CDR2 FQGNSA, per germline. The CDR3 has 15 residues. Trimming removed 5 bases from V and 0 bases from J, with 13 bases in between.

The V and J genes are TRBV30 and TRBJ1-6, with 7 nucleotides matching TRBD1. The V gene's germline CDR1 is GTSNPN and CDR2 SVGIG (reference sequence). CDR3 size: 13 residues. V was clipped by 7 bases and J by 8 bases; unmatched bases: 8. CDR3 loop: CAYRRQGDSPLHF. CDR3 nucleotide sequence: TGTGCCTACAGGAGGCAGGGGGATTCACCCCTCCACTTT.

The rearrangement links TRBV6-5 to TRBJ1-4; D perhaps matches TRBD1 (5 bases). CDR1 is MNHEY, CDR2 SVGAGI, per germline. V lost 5 bases to trimming and J lost 0 bases, with 7 bases between them. The CDR3 is 14 residues long. CDR3: CASSPRATNEKLFF. CDR3 DNA sequence: TGTGCCAGCAGTCCCAGGGCAACTAATGAAAAACTGTTTTTT.

The V gene is TRBV11-3, the J gene TRBJ2-7, with 8 positions matching TRBD1. With V trimmed by 1 base and J by 3 bases, 14 bases remained unmatched. This CDR3 is 18 amino acids long. Germline V gene sequence: CDR1 SGHNT, CDR2 YENEEA. The CDR3 sequence is CASSLVSLWTGKHYEQYF. In nucleotides, the CDR3 is TGTGCCAGCAGCTTAGTAAGTTTGTGGACAGGGAAACACTACGAGCAGTACTTC.

The chain is built from TRBV7-2 and TRBJ1-1; a possible D gene is TRBD1 (5 bases). Looked up from germline, CDR1 is SGHTA and CDR2 is FQGNSA. The CDR3 runs 14 residues. Trimming removed 1 base from V and 8 bases from J, with 14 bases in between. DNA for the CDR3: TGTGCCAGCAGCTTAGAGACAGTACGGACAGAAGCTTTCTTT. It encodes CASSLETVRTEAFF.

The chain couples TRBV11-2 to TRBJ1-5; TRBD1 aligns across 9 bases. Germline CDR1 and CDR2: SGHAT and FQNNGV. J gave up 1 base and V 5 bases, and 6 bases lay outside the gene matches. The CDR3 totals 16 residues. CDR3 loop: CASSATQGASNQPQHF. CDR3 sequence (DNA): TGTGCCAGCAGCGCGACACAGGGGGCGAGCAATCAGCCCCAGCATTTT.

The chain carries TRBV2 and TRBJ2-7; a possible D gene is TRBD1 (6 bases). The V and J ends lost 5 bases and 2 bases respectively, with 10 bases between them. This CDR3 is built from 13 residues. Looked up from germline, CDR1 is SNHLY and CDR2 is FYNNEI. The CDR3, as DNA: TGTGCCAGCAGTATCAACAGGGCCTACGAGCAGTACTTC. Amino acid sequence: CASSINRAYEQYF.

A word on this clone: Different DNA sequences within this sample yield the same CDR3. The chain uses TRBV9 and TRBJ1-1; no definite D call. This CDR3 spans 13 amino acids. Looked up from germline, CDR1 is SGDLS and CDR2 is YYNGEE. Between the trimmed V and J ends, which lost 0 bases and 3 bases, there was a span of 6 bases. Here the CDR3 reads CASSVDRDTEAFF. CDR3 nucleotide sequence: TGTGCCAGCAGCGTAGACAGAGACACTGAAGCTTTCTTT.

This chain links TRBV5-1 with TRBJ2-3; D is unresolved. The CDR3 contains 14 residues. V dropped 0 bases and J dropped 4 bases, with 9 bases sitting between them. In germline, CDR1 is SGHRS, CDR2 YFSETQ. The CDR3 sequence is CASSLGNLADTQYF. In DNA form, the CDR3 reads TGCGCCAGCAGCTTGGGTAATCTCGCAGATACGCAGTATTTT.

The CDR3 sequence: CAISSGIATNEKLFF. The CDR3 nucleotides are TGTGCCATCAGTTCGGGGATTGCAACTAATGAAAAACTGTTTTTT. The chain joins TRBV10-3 to TRBJ1-4; no reliable D call. Trimming cost V 5 bases and J 0 bases, with 10 bases left between them. This CDR3 has 15 amino acids. CDR1 is ENHRY and CDR2 is SYGVKD in the germline V gene.

In its sample, this clone was seen once. This chain joins TRBV5-4 and TRBJ1-6; TRBD1 aligns across 7 bases. Germline CDR1 and CDR2: SGHNT and YYREEE (reference sequence). CDR3 length: 14 amino acids. With 4 bases clipped from V and 7 bases from J, the junction kept 5 bases outside the gene matches. The CDR3 DNA follows: TGTGCCAGCAGCGCGGGACAGCCAAATTCACCCCTCCACTTT. It specifies CASSAGQPNSPLHF.

The chain employs TRBV7-2 and TRBJ1-5, with D uncertain. This CDR3 has 18 residues. Looked up from germline, CDR1 is SGHTA and CDR2 is FQGNSA. Trimming shortened V by 0 bases and J by 2 bases, and 17 bases separated the two germline ends. The CDR3 DNA reads TGTGCCAGCAGCTTAGCGCGACGGTCGGGGTCCGGCAATCAGCCCCAGCATTTT. Translated, it gives CASSLARRSGSGNQPQHF.

The rearrangement uses TRBV5-1 and TRBJ2-5; TRBD2 agrees at 12 bases. CDR1 and CDR2 (germline): SGHRS, YFSETQ. The CDR3 has 17 amino acids. Germline trimming cut 5 bases from V and 2 bases from J; bases unmatched to any gene: 10. The CDR3 region is CASRLTSGGRGQETQYF. For the CDR3, the DNA is TGCGCCAGCAGATTGACTAGCGGGGGCCGTGGTCAAGAGACCCAGTACTTC.

CDR3 sequence: CATSRERYNEQFF. Written as DNA, the CDR3 is TGTGCCACCAGCAGAGAACGGTACAATGAGCAGTTCTTC. This chain joins TRBV15 and TRBJ2-1; D unresolved. The CDR3 is made up of 13 amino acids. The V and J ends lost 0 bases and 4 bases respectively, with 4 bases between them. Germline assignment: CDR1 LNHNV and CDR2 YYDKDF (reference sequence).

The chain joins TRBV30 to TRBJ2-2; 8 bases are a match to TRBD2. CDR1 is GTSNPN and CDR2 is SVGIG in the germline V gene (reference sequence). This CDR3 has 16 amino acids. The CDR3 DNA reads as TGTGCATTTGGCGGGGGGATTCGCACGAACACCGGGGAGCTGTTTTTT. This translates into CAFGGGIRTNTGELFF.

This sequence joins TRBV2 and TRBJ2-7, with 7 nucleotides matching TRBD1. V trimming: 7 bases; J trimming: 6 bases; junction bases outside the gene matches: 12. The CDR3 spans 14 residues. Looked up from germline, CDR1 is SNHLY and CDR2 is FYNNEI. The CDR3, as DNA: TGTGCCAGCACCTCCGGGACAGCTTTCCTCGAGCAGTACTTC. This translates into CASTSGTAFLEQYF.

V and J are TRBV5-4 and TRBJ1-2, with D perhaps matching TRBD1 (6 bases). CDR3 size: 15 residues. V was shortened by 1 base and J by 6 bases, with 16 bases between the two germline ends. The germline CDR1 and CDR2 sequences are SGHNT and YYREEE (reference sequence). The CDR3 sequence: CASSLFGRGIDGYTF. The CDR3, as DNA: TGTGCCAGCAGCTTGTTCGGCAGGGGAATCGATGGCTACACCTTC.

This chain links TRBV19 with TRBJ2-7, with D perhaps matching TRBD2 (5 bases). Trimming left V 3 bases short and J 0 bases short, with 12 bases between. The germline gives CDR1 LNHDA, CDR2 SQIVND (reference sequence). The CDR3 is made up of 15 amino acids. The CDR3 is CASSMGGLSSYEQYF. The CDR3 DNA reads as TGTGCCAGTAGTATGGGCGGACTTAGCTCCTACGAGCAGTACTTC.

The chain couples TRBV10-1 to TRBJ1-5; unclear D gene. V was shortened by 3 bases and J by 5 bases, with 5 bases between the two germline ends. The CDR3 covers 12 residues. The V gene's germline CDR1 is WNHNN and CDR2 SYGVQD (reference sequence). For the CDR3, the DNA is TGCGCCAGCAGTGACACATATCAGCCCCAGCATTTT. It translates to CASSDTYQPQHF.

The genes are TRBV12-3 or TRBV12-4 and TRBJ1-6; D is possibly TRBD1 (6 bases). The ends were cut back, 4 bases at V and 7 bases at J, with 8 bases in the middle. CDR3 size: 13 residues. CDR3 sequence: CASSSQGNSPLHF. CDR3 DNA: TGTGCCAGCAGTTCACAGGGAAATTCACCCCTCCACTTT.

The chain links TRBV5-4 to TRBJ1-1, with 11 bases that match TRBD1. V lost 7 bases and J lost 1; bases outside the gene matches: 9. The germline V gene has CDR1 SGHNT and CDR2 YYREEE (reference sequence). The CDR3 contains 16 residues. CDR3 sequence reads: CASYGQGALANTEAFF. CDR3 DNA sequence: TGTGCCAGCTATGGACAGGGGGCCCTTGCGAACACTGAAGCTTTCTTT.

This chain connects TRBV5-4 to TRBJ1-1; D unclear. The CDR3 runs to 14 residues. V was clipped by 0 bases and J by 0 bases, with 6 bases between them. Germline CDR1 reads SGHNT; CDR2 reads YYREEE (reference sequence). CDR3 sequence: CASSLGRLNTEAFF. CDR3 coding DNA: TGTGCCAGCAGCTTGGGCAGGTTGAACACTGAAGCTTTCTTT. Looking up the rest from reference TRBV5-4 and TRBJ1-1 gives the full variable domain: ETGVTQSPTHLIKTRGQQVTLRCSSQSGHNTVSWYQQALGQGPQFIFQYYREEENGRGNFPPRFSGLQFPNYSSELNVNALELDDSALYLCASSLGRLNTEAFFGQGTRLTVV.

V is TRBV28 and J is TRBJ2-7; D remains unclear. V lost 6 bases and J lost 6, with 15 bases in between. This CDR3 is built from 13 residues. CDR1 and CDR2 (germline): MDHEN, SYDVKM. This chain's CDR3 is CASSLEAPSEQYF. CDR3 coding DNA: TGTGCCAGCAGCCTAGAGGCACCAAGCGAGCAGTACTTC.

This chain links TRBV4-3 with TRBJ2-7, with 9 bases identical to TRBD1. Germline V CDR1 and CDR2: LGHNA, YSLEER. The CDR3 length is 14 residues. V dropped 5 bases and J dropped 2; count of bases not matched to a gene: 4. CDR3 sequence (DNA): TGCGCCAGCAGCTCGAGGACAGGGGCCTACGAGCAGTACTTC. Translating it yields CASSSRTGAYEQYF.

V and J are TRBV29-1 and TRBJ1-2, with 9 positions matching TRBD1. Germline V lookup: CDR1 SQVTM, CDR2 ANQGSEA. The CDR3 runs to 12 residues. Trimming took 4 bases from V and 9 from J; bases not matched to a gene: 6. The CDR3 reads CSVGGTGQRYTF. In DNA form, the CDR3 reads TGCAGCGTTGGCGGGACAGGGCAGCGCTACACCTTC. Together with reference TRBV29-1 and TRBJ1-2, the CDR3 gives the full variable domain: SAVISQKPSRDICQRGTSLTIQCQVDSQVTMMFWYRQQPGQSLTLIATANQGSEATYESGFVIDKFPISRPNLTFSTLTVSNMSPEDSSIYLCSVGGTGQRYTFGSGTRLTVV.

The J gene is TRBJ2-7, the V gene TRBV6-5; D gene uncertain. Germline CDR1 MNHEY, CDR2 SVGAGI. V was trimmed by 6 bases and J by 2 bases, leaving 11 bases between them. The CDR3 runs to 13 residues. The CDR3 loop reads CASSPLKTYEQYF. CDR3 nucleotide sequence: TGTGCCAGCAGCCCACTAAAGACCTACGAGCAGTACTTC.

The chain combines TRBV5-1 with TRBJ1-1; TRBD1 agrees at 9 bases. The ends lost 0 bases at V and 3 bases at J; junction bases unmatched: 3. CDR1 is SGHRS and CDR2 is YFSETQ in the germline V gene. The CDR3 is made up of 15 amino acids. CDR3 sequence (DNA): TGCGCCAGCAGCTTGGGGGACAGGGTTGACACTGAAGCTTTCTTT. It yields the protein CASSLGDRVDTEAFF. The full variable domain, rest sourced from reference TRBV5-1 and TRBJ1-1, is KAGVTQTPRYLIKTRGQQVTLSCSPISGHRSVSWYQQTPGQGLQFLFEYFSETQRNKGNFPGRFSGRQFSNSRSEMNVSTLELGDSALYLCASSLGDRVDTEAFFGQGTRLTVV.